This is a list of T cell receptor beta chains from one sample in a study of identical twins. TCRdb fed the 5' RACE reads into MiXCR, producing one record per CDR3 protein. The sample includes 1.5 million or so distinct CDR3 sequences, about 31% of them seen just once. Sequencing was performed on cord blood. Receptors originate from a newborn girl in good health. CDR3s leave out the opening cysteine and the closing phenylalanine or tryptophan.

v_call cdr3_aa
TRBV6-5 ATDLGHEQY
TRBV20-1 SARTDYTEAF
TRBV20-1 SARTGGRGTDTQY
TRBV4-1 ASSPTRVETQY
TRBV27 ASSLWDSGANVLT
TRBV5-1 ASSFVGGLATEAF
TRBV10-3 AISVSLAVYNEQF
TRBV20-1 SARYIPSGGATYEQY
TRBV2 ASSEGAISSYNEQY
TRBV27 ASVRGGGPGNTIY
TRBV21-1 ASSKDRHYSNQPQH
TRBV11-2 ASSLAHGTDTQY
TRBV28 ASSLGAGPRGYT
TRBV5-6 ASSLLGTDATDTQY
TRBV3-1 ASSQELQSPSYEQY
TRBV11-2 ASSLLAIGEQY
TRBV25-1 ASSGGGQGTSPLH
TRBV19 ASSYRDREDTQY
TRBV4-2 ASSQEVRGGASMTDTQY
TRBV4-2 ASSQGLAGVGSYNEQF
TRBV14 ASSQDRLNSPPH
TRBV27 ASSFSGKGGYT
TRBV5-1 ASSPSGPWRIQY
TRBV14 ASSQVWPTDTQY
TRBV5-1 ASSLAGRSSYEQY
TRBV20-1 SARLAWVDTQY
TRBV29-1 SVGTSGAYEQY
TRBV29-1 SVEVVGLLRTEAF
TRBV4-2 ASSRGTSGVNTGELF
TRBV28 ASSRGGSPRYEQF
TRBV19 ASRMTGSYGYT
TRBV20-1 SARPGQGGLAKNIQY
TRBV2 ASSLLQTRLAGVREQF
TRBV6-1 ASCAGWGNQPQH
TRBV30 AWSVQGGLGAF
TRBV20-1 SAKGPSGNTIY
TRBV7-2 ASSPGSSGGSNYGYT
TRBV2 ASSGEQKAF
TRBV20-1 SAPTGASNQPQH
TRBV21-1 ASSKISGEGKNIQY
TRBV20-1 SARGTSGVTDTQY
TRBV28 ASAPTGLPSSYEQY
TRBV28 ASSLGSGANEQF
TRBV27 ASSLAEGSEQF
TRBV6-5 ASRSPGHFNYGYT
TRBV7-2 ASSLGWIGGNSPLH
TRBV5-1 ASSLWLRGLAF
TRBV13 ASSLGLTSGGTDTQY
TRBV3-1 ASSHALGYT
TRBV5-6 ASSLGHPQETQY
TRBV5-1 ASSLGSGTGGNTIY
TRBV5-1 ASSRQGLGTDTQY
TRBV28 ASLRGGDTEAF
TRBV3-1 ASSPRDAKNIQY
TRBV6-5 ASSYSNWGTDTQY
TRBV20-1 SARAHSYAPGPEQF
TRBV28 ASSTTPYGEQY
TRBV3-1 ASSPSGRADTQY
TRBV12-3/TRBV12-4 ASSPGGNQPRH